A single sample is the source of the 23 T cell receptor beta chains below, sequenced in a study of T cell changes during pregnancy in multiple sclerosis. Produced via immunoSEQ multiplex PCR; TCRdb's table is partial and in-frame only. The sample contains about 99,000 clones, around 93% of which appear only once. Material: peripheral blood, obtained after pregnancy. The receptors shown here come from a female donor with multiple sclerosis, enrolled in a pregnancy study.

The chain links TRBV4-1 to TRBJ2-7; 8 bases align to TRBD2. The CDR3 extends over 15 amino acids. Germline V gives CDR1 MGHRA, CDR2 YSYEKL. Losses at the gene ends were 7 bases for V and 1 base for J; bases not matched to a gene: 9. CDR3 in amino acids: CASTAGAGGSYEQYF. Written as DNA, the CDR3 is TGCGCCAGCACCGCCGGGGCGGGAGGTTCCTACGAGCAGTACTTC.

The chain has TRBV7-2 and TRBJ1-4; D is uncertain. This CDR3 is built from 16 residues. Trimming pared 4 bases from V and 2 bases from J, leaving 14 bases between. CDR1 and CDR2 (germline): SGHTA, FQGNSA. This chain's CDR3 is CASSSNPGSTNEKLFF. CDR3 nucleotides: TGTGCCAGCAGCTCCAATCCGGGATCCACTAATGAAAAACTGTTTTTT.

The chain recombines TRBV6-1 with TRBJ2-1; TRBD2 matches 12 bases. The trim removed 4 bases at V and 4 bases at J, leaving 5 bases unmatched. The CDR3 sequence is 16 residues long. Per germline, CDR1 MNHNS and CDR2 SASEGT. The CDR3 spells CASSGLAGVGYNEQFF. As DNA, the CDR3 is TGTGCCAGCAGTGGACTAGCGGGAGTTGGATACAATGAGCAGTTCTTC.

In its sample, this clone was seen once. The V gene is TRBV11-2, the J gene TRBJ2-5; possibly TRBD1 for D (6 bases). Germline V gene lookup returns CDR1 SGHAT and CDR2 FQNNGV. This CDR3 is built from 15 residues. The germline V and J ends were trimmed by 5 bases and 1 base, with 14 bases remaining between them. For the CDR3, the DNA is TGTGCCAGCAGCCAGTTGACAGGCCCCCAAGAGACCCAGTACTTC. As protein: CASSQLTGPQETQYF.

This chain uses TRBV13 with TRBJ2-7; TRBD1 matches 7 bases. V was pared by 5 bases and J by 12 bases, with 19 bases of the junction left unmatched. Germline assignment: CDR1 PRHDT and CDR2 FYEKMQ (reference sequence). The CDR3 is 15 residues long. CDR3 in amino acids: CASSGSGTDRPGWYF. The CDR3 DNA follows: TGTGCCAGCAGCGGATCCGGGACAGACCGCCCGGGGTGGTACTTC. The full variable domain, rest sourced from reference TRBV13 and TRBJ2-7, is AAGVIQSPRHLIKEKRETATLKCYPIPRHDTVYWYQQGPGQDPQFLISFYEKMQSDKGSIPDRFSAQQFSDYHSELNMSSLELGDSALYFCASSGSGTDRPGWYFGPGTRLTVT.

This chain links TRBV4-2 with TRBJ2-2; TRBD1 aligns across 8 bases. CDR1 and CDR2 (germline): LGHNA, YNFKEQ. The CDR3 loop spans 16 amino acids. Trimming cost V 2 bases and J 4 bases; bases outside gene matches: 6. The CDR3 is CASSQSSDRATGELFF. CDR3 in DNA: TGTGCCAGCAGCCAATCCTCGGACAGGGCCACCGGGGAGCTGTTTTTT.

This clone was observed once. V is TRBV28 and J is TRBJ1-5, with TRBD1 matching over 7 bases. J was trimmed by 9 bases and V by 4 bases; bases with no gene match: 12. CDR3 length equals 15 residues. The germline gives CDR1 MDHEN, CDR2 SYDVKM. CDR3 in DNA: TGTGCCAGCAGTTATAGACAGGGCATCCAGGGGCCCCAGCATTTT. As protein: CASSYRQGIQGPQHF.

This chain joins TRBV4-2 and TRBJ2-3; 7 bases fit TRBD2. CDR3 length: 16 amino acids. Germline CDR1 is LGHNA and CDR2 is YNFKEQ. The ends lost 1 base at V and 2 bases at J; junction bases unmatched: 6. CDR3 residues: CASSQGPGRTTDTQYF. CDR3 in DNA: TGTGCCAGCAGCCAAGGGCCCGGGAGGACCACAGATACGCAGTATTTT.

The chain uses TRBV27 and TRBJ1-1; no clear D gene. V was clipped by 3 bases and J by 2 bases, with 10 bases between them. Per the germline V gene, CDR1 is MNHEY and CDR2 is SMNVEV (reference sequence). CDR3 length equals 14 residues. CDR3 nucleotide sequence: TGTGCCAGCAGTTTTGCAGAGGCAAACACTGAAGCTTTCTTT. Protein sequence: CASSFAEANTEAFF.

This chain joins TRBV19 and TRBJ2-2, with 10 bases identical to TRBD2. V dropped 7 bases and J dropped 4; count of bases not matched to a gene: 9. Germline V lookup: CDR1 LNHDA, CDR2 SQIVND (reference sequence). The length of the CDR3 is 16 residues. CDR3 in amino acids: CASKRGTSVVTGELFF. Written as DNA, the CDR3 is TGTGCCAGTAAGAGGGGGACTAGCGTGGTCACCGGGGAGCTGTTTTTT. Using reference TRBV19 and TRBJ2-2 for the parts outside the CDR3, the full variable domain is DGGITQSPKYLFRKEGQNVTLSCEQNLNHDAMYWYRQDPGQGLRLIYYSQIVNDFQKGDIAEGYSVSREKKESFPLTVTSAQKNPTAFYLCASKRGTSVVTGELFFGEGSRLTVL.

The J gene is TRBJ1-2, the V gene TRBV2, with unresolved D. CDR3 length: 13 residues. The ends were cut back, 2 bases at V and 8 bases at J, with 12 bases in the middle. CDR1 and CDR2 (germline): SNHLY, FYNNEI. Here the CDR3 reads CASSERSEGGYTF. In DNA form, the CDR3 reads TGTGCCAGCAGTGAAAGGAGCGAGGGAGGCTACACCTTC.

The genes are TRBV6-1 and TRBJ2-7, with 13 bases lining up with TRBD2. With 4 bases clipped from V and 2 bases from J, the junction kept 2 bases outside the gene matches. The CDR3 contains 15 residues. Germline V gene lookup returns CDR1 MNHNS and CDR2 SASEGT. Here the CDR3 reads CASSAGLAGAYEQYF. The CDR3 nucleotides are TGTGCCAGCAGTGCAGGACTAGCGGGGGCCTACGAGCAGTACTTC.

This sequence joins TRBV7-8 and TRBJ2-7; TRBD1 aligns across 7 bases. V gave up 7 bases and J gave up 2 bases; unmatched junction bases: 14. CDR3 length: 16 amino acids. CDR1 SGHVS and CDR2 FQNEAQ come from the germline V gene. The CDR3 DNA reads TGTGCCAGCACCCCCAGGACAGGTGGTCTCCCCTACGAGCAGTACTTC. Amino acids: CASTPRTGGLPYEQYF.

The chain carries TRBV5-4 and TRBJ2-1; 9 bases are shared with TRBD2. The V segment lost 4 bases and the J segment 8 bases; nucleotides outside the gene matches: 13. CDR1 is SGHNT and CDR2 is YYREEE in the germline V gene (reference sequence). The CDR3 extends over 16 amino acids. CDR3 sequence reads: CASSPGGRAIRDEQFF. In DNA form, the CDR3 reads TGTGCCAGCAGCCCCGGCGGGAGGGCGATTAGGGATGAGCAGTTCTTC.

The V gene is TRBV7-8, the J gene TRBJ1-1; no clear D. Per germline, CDR1 SGHVS and CDR2 FQNEAQ. This CDR3 has 15 amino acids. V dropped 2 bases and J dropped 4 bases, with 14 bases sitting between them. CDR3 amino acids: CASSLRKGGSTEAFF. DNA of the CDR3: TGTGCCAGCAGCTTAAGGAAGGGAGGGAGCACTGAAGCTTTCTTT.

The CDR3 sequence: CASSPAGQGLDGYTF. The CDR3 coding sequence is TGTGCCAGCAGCCCCGCGGGACAGGGTCTAGATGGCTACACCTTC. This chain uses TRBV11-2 with TRBJ1-2; TRBD1 matches 9 bases. J was trimmed by 6 bases and V by 5 bases; bases with no gene match: 10. The CDR3 is 15 amino acids. Germline-derived CDR1 and CDR2 are SGHAT and FQNNGV.

V and J are TRBV14 and TRBJ1-3; D ambiguous. V was shortened by 1 base and J by 14 bases, with 15 bases between the two germline ends. This CDR3 is built from 13 residues. CDR1 and CDR2 from the germline V gene are SGHDN and FVKESK. The CDR3 sequence is CASSQVHSGSLYF. The CDR3 region has the DNA TGTGCCAGCAGCCAAGTTCACAGTGGGAGCCTATATTTT.

The chain has TRBV7-6 and TRBJ2-7; 9 bases fit TRBD1. Germline CDR1 SGHVS, CDR2 FNYEAQ. The CDR3 covers 15 residues. V gave up 3 bases and J gave up 3 bases; unmatched junction bases: 6. DNA for the CDR3: TGTGCCAGCAGCTTTAGGACAGGGGATGGCTACGAGCAGTACTTC. Translated: CASSFRTGDGYEQYF.

On this clone: One end of the junction is discordant with germline, which a read error may explain. This rearrangement joins TRBV29-1 to TRBJ2-2; D unresolved. Germline CDR1 is SQVTM and CDR2 is ANQGSEA. This CDR3 has 12 residues. Written as DNA, the CDR3 is TGCAGCGCTGAAGCTCGTAACGGGGAGCTGTTTTTT. It yields the protein CSAEARNGELFF.

This rearrangement joins TRBV19 to TRBJ2-5; tentative D call: TRBD2 (6 bases). Germline V lookup: CDR1 LNHDA, CDR2 SQIVND (reference sequence). V was shortened by 2 bases and J by 4 bases, with 11 bases between the two germline ends. The CDR3 extends over 14 amino acids. This CDR3 is CASSISGLVETQYF. As DNA, the CDR3 is TGTGCCAGTAGTATAAGCGGGCTAGTAGAGACCCAGTACTTC.

The CDR3 DNA is TGTGCCAGCGGACAGGGAGGGAGCTCCTACGAGCAGTACTTC. Its translation is CASGQGGSSYEQYF. The chain links TRBV10-3 to TRBJ2-7, with D possibly being TRBD1 (8 bases). This CDR3 has 14 residues. Germline assignment: CDR1 ENHRY and CDR2 SYGVKD. Trimming took off 10 bases at V and 0 bases at J, with 16 bases between the two ends.

The chain has TRBV29-1 and TRBJ1-3; the D gene is possibly TRBD1 (6 bases). V lost 0 bases, J lost 1 base, and 10 bases lay in between. Germline values: CDR1 SQVTM, CDR2 ANQGSEA. The CDR3 totals 15 residues. CDR3 sequence: CSVEDLGTSGNTIYF. The DNA of the CDR3 is TGCAGCGTTGAAGATCTCGGGACATCTGGAAACACCATATATTTT.

The rearrangement uses TRBV20-1 and TRBJ1-1; a possible D gene is TRBD1 (6 bases). V was shortened by 8 bases and J by 8 bases, with 12 bases between the two germline ends. Germline V gene data show CDR1 as DFQATT and CDR2 as SNEGSKA (reference sequence). The CDR3 is 10 residues long. The CDR3 nucleotides are TGCAGTCTAACAGGGATGGAAGCTTTCTTT. Its protein product is CSLTGMEAFF.